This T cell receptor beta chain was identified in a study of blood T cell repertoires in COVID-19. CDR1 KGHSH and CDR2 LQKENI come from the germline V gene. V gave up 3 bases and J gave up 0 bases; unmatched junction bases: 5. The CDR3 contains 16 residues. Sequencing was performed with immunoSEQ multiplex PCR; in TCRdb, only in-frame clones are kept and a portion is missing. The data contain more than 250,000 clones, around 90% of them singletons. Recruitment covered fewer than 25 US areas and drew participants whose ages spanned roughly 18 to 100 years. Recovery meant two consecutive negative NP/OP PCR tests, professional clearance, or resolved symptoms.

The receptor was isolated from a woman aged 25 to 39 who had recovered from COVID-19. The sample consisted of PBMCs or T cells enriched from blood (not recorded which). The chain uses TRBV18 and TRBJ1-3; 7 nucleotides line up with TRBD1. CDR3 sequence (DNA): TGTGCCAGCTCACCCAAACAGGGGCCCTCTGGAAACACCATATATTTT. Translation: CASSPKQGPSGNTIYF.